A single sample is the source of the 31 T cell receptor beta chains below, sequenced in a study of Ad26.COV2.S vaccination and SARS-CoV-2 variants. Treatment defined: 15 to 20 received Ad26.COV2.S at low or high dose, single or two shots; roughly five received placebo; per-sample allocation not given. Collection of the samples took place on day 63 after the first injection of vaccine or placebo. Using immunoSEQ multiplex PCR, the repertoire was profiled, and TCRdb retains in-frame clones only, with some absent. This repertoire shows a few hundred thousand clones, 90% found once; its top ten account for roughly 4.3%. The specimen was peripheral blood, collected in a trial of Ad26.COV2.S vaccine versus placebo. Source of these receptors: a person between 18 and 59 years old who received the Ad26.COV2.S COVID-19 vaccine or a placebo.

V and J are TRBV5-8 and TRBJ1-6; weak D call: TRBD1 (5 bases). V was trimmed by 5 bases and J by 10 bases, leaving 10 bases between them. This CDR3 region has 12 residues. CDR1 and CDR2 from the germline V gene are SGHTS and YDEGEE. In nucleotides, the CDR3 is TGTGCCAGCAGTTCAGGGAACTCACCCCTCCACTTT. Protein sequence: CASSSGNSPLHF.

J is TRBJ2-3 and V is TRBV30; D unclear. V was shortened by 1 base and J by 2 bases, with 4 bases between the two germline ends. Germline V gene lookup returns CDR1 GTSNPN and CDR2 SVGIG (reference sequence). CDR3 length: 12 residues. The CDR3 spells CAWSGNTDTQYF. CDR3 bases: TGTGCCTGGAGTGGGAACACAGATACGCAGTATTTT.

DNA for the CDR3: TGTGCCAGCAGCTTTACCCAGGGCCAAGAGACCCAGTACTTC. It specifies CASSFTQGQETQYF. This chain joins TRBV5-8 and TRBJ2-5, with a tentative D call TRBD1 (5 bases). CDR1 is SGHTS and CDR2 is YDEGEE in the germline V gene. The CDR3 is 14 residues long. With 2 bases removed from V and 1 base from J, the gap between germline ends came to 9 bases.

The V and J genes are TRBV5-1 and TRBJ2-7; D might be TRBD1 or TRBD2, each matching 5 bases. CDR3 length: 17 amino acids. V lost 1 base to trimming and J lost 4 bases, with 21 bases between them. Per germline, CDR1 SGHRS and CDR2 YFSETQ. The CDR3 is CASSLWPLGERGYEQYF. The CDR3 region has the DNA TGCGCCAGCAGCTTGTGGCCCCTAGGGGAACGGGGATACGAGCAGTACTTC. Combining the CDR3 with reference TRBV5-1 and TRBJ2-7 gives the whole variable domain KAGVTQTPRYLIKTRGQQVTLSCSPISGHRSVSWYQQTPGQGLQFLFEYFSETQRNKGNFPGRFSGRQFSNSRSEMNVSTLELGDSALYLCASSLWPLGERGYEQYFGPGTRLTVT.

This clone was detected once. The V gene is TRBV6-5, the J gene TRBJ2-7; 13 bases line up with TRBD2. V trimming: 2 bases; J trimming: 6 bases; junction bases outside the gene matches: 7. The CDR3 loop spans 16 amino acids. The germline gives CDR1 MNHEY, CDR2 SVGAGI. In nucleotides, the CDR3 is TGTGCCAGCAGTTACCGGACTAGCGGGAGCCTCCGCGAGCAGTACTTC. Protein: CASSYRTSGSLREQYF.

In this sample, this clone turned up once. V usage is TRBV23-1 and J usage is TRBJ1-5; D remains unclear. TRBV23-1 falls under the ORF class, with uncertain function. The CDR3 runs 15 residues. The V end was cut by 4 bases, the J end by 2 bases, with 12 bases between. The CDR3 region is CASSPPGPRNQPQHF. CDR3 sequence (DNA): TGCGCCAGCAGTCCGCCCGGGCCCCGCAATCAGCCCCAGCATTTT.

The gene calls are TRBV12-3 or TRBV12-4 and TRBJ2-7; tentatively, D is TRBD2 (6 bases). The CDR3 spans 13 residues. V gave up 5 bases and J gave up 5 bases, with 13 bases separating them. The CDR3 bases are TGTGCCAGCAGTCAAACCGGGAGTCACGAGCAGTACTTC. This encodes CASSQTGSHEQYF.

This rearrangement joins TRBV10-3 to TRBJ1-5; no clear D gene. The V gene's germline CDR1 is ENHRY and CDR2 SYGVKD. The V end was cut by 0 bases, the J end by 1 base, with 7 bases between. There are 15 residues in the CDR3. Here the CDR3 DNA reads TGTGCCATCAGTGAGTCGAGGCAGAGCAATCAGCCCCAGCATTTT. Translation gives CAISESRQSNQPQHF.

The chain joins TRBV5-4 to TRBJ1-6; D may be TRBD1 (5 bases). Trimming took off 3 bases at V and 5 bases at J, with 12 bases between the two ends. Per germline, CDR1 SGHNT and CDR2 YYREEE (reference sequence). There are 15 residues in the CDR3. This CDR3 is CASSSQGTNNSPLHF. CDR3 DNA sequence: TGTGCCAGCAGCTCTCAGGGCACTAATAATTCACCCCTCCACTTT.

The J gene is TRBJ2-1, the V gene TRBV20-1; no clear D. CDR3 length: 11 amino acids. The ends were cut back, 3 bases at V and 9 bases at J, with 9 bases in the middle. The germline CDR1 and CDR2 sequences are DFQATT and SNEGSKA (reference sequence). CDR3 residues: CSARPGLEQFF. CDR3 sequence (DNA): TGCAGTGCTAGGCCCGGGCTTGAGCAGTTCTTC.

The rearrangement uses TRBV5-4 and TRBJ2-7; TRBD2 matches 11 bases. The CDR3 length is 16 residues. Per the germline V gene, CDR1 is SGHNT and CDR2 is YYREEE (reference sequence). J was trimmed by 4 bases and V by 0 bases; bases with no gene match: 6. The CDR3 region is CASSLGASGRSYEQYF. The CDR3 DNA reads TGTGCCAGCAGCTTGGGGGCTAGCGGGAGGTCGTACGAGCAGTACTTC.

The chain uses TRBV6-2 or TRBV6-3 and TRBJ2-2; D ambiguous. The CDR3 runs 14 residues. Trimming took off 6 bases at V and 1 base at J, with 9 bases between the two ends. CDR1 MNHEY and CDR2 SVGEGT come from the germline V gene. In nucleotides, the CDR3 is TGTGCCAGCAGCAACACCATGAACACCGGGGAGCTGTTTTTT. Translation: CASSNTMNTGELFF.

The chain employs TRBV15 and TRBJ2-7, with 10 bases aligning to TRBD1. The CDR3 covers 15 residues. Germline V lookup: CDR1 LNHNV, CDR2 YYDKDF (reference sequence). V shed 1 base and J 3 bases; nucleotides not matched to a gene: 3. The CDR3: CATSRVGQGVYEQYF. DNA of the CDR3: TGTGCCACCAGCAGAGTCGGACAGGGGGTCTACGAGCAGTACTTC.

As for this clone: Other DNA sequences in this specimen translate into the identical CDR3. This rearrangement joins TRBV7-3 to TRBJ2-2; the match to TRBD1 covers 8 bases. Germline trimming cut 4 bases from V and 0 bases from J; bases unmatched to any gene: 4. Germline V gene data show CDR1 as SGHTA and CDR2 as FQGTGA. The CDR3 covers 16 residues. CDR3 sequence: CASSSGTGTNTGELFF. The CDR3 DNA is TGTGCCAGCAGCTCCGGGACAGGCACGAACACCGGGGAGCTGTTTTTT.

The CDR3 spells CASSLDRGNTQYF. The CDR3 DNA reads TGTGCCAGCAGCTTAGACAGGGGGAATACGCAGTATTTT. This chain connects TRBV7-3 to TRBJ2-3, with 9 bases matching TRBD1. CDR1 is SGHTA, CDR2 FQGTGA, per germline. CDR3 length equals 13 residues. With 2 bases clipped from V and 7 bases from J, the junction kept 1 base outside the gene matches.

This chain joins TRBV11-1 and TRBJ2-7, with D possibly being TRBD1 (6 bases). Per germline, CDR1 SGHAT and CDR2 FQDESV (reference sequence). This CDR3 is 15 amino acids long. The ends were cut back, 5 bases at V and 2 bases at J, with 16 bases in the middle. The CDR3: CASSPTDGDTYEQYF. DNA of the CDR3: TGTGCCAGCAGCCCGACGGACGGGGACACCTACGAGCAGTACTTC.

The V and J genes are TRBV9 and TRBJ2-7; 10 nucleotides align to TRBD2. J lost 9 bases, V lost 4 bases, and 10 bases had no gene match. Germline V CDR1 and CDR2: SGDLS, YYNGEE. This CDR3 comprises 14 residues. Here the CDR3 DNA reads TGTGCCAGCAGCCTTTCTAGCGGGAGAGTAGTGCAGTACTTC. Translated: CASSLSSGRVVQYF.

The J gene is TRBJ1-1, the V gene TRBV24-1; D remains unclear. This CDR3 comprises 12 residues. V was clipped by 1 base and J by 5 bases, with 4 bases between them. CDR1 KGHDR and CDR2 SFDVKD come from the germline V gene. CDR3 nucleotides: TGTGCCACCAGTGATTTTGGGACTGAAGCTTTCTTT. Translated: CATSDFGTEAFF.

The chain is built from TRBV6-5 and TRBJ2-5, with 10 positions matching TRBD2. From germline, CDR1 is MNHEY and CDR2 SVGAGI. This CDR3 is built from 15 residues. Germline trimming cut 5 bases from V and 5 bases from J; bases unmatched to any gene: 8. In nucleotides, the CDR3 is TGTGCCAGCAGTCGGACTAGCGGAGGGGGGGAGACCCAGTACTTC. Translating gives CASSRTSGGGETQYF.

The chain has TRBV28 and TRBJ1-1; no firm D call. Germline V gene data show CDR1 as MDHEN and CDR2 as SYDVKM. The V end lost 1 base, the J end lost 3 bases, and 12 bases lay between the germline ends. CDR3 length: 15 residues. The CDR3 region has the DNA TGTGCCAGCAGTTTATATGCCGAGCACGACACTGAAGCTTTCTTT. Amino acids: CASSLYAEHDTEAFF.

The chain has TRBV24-1 and TRBJ1-2; no reliable D call. The CDR3 runs 15 residues. Trimming left V 3 bases short and J 5 bases short, with 15 bases between. Per germline, CDR1 KGHDR and CDR2 SFDVKD. The DNA of the CDR3 is TGTGCCACCAGTGATCGGTCCCACGGCTCATATGGCTACACCTTC. Translated, it gives CATSDRSHGSYGYTF.

The rearrangement links TRBV6-8 to TRBJ2-5, with D hard to call. V lost 7 bases and J 4 bases, leaving 13 bases between the germline ends. Germline assignment: CDR1 MNHGY and CDR2 SAAAGT. There are 13 residues in the CDR3. The CDR3, as DNA: TGTGCCAGCATACTGAGAGCCCGAGAGACCCAGTACTTC. It yields the protein CASILRARETQYF.

Of note for this clone: Germline is not matched at one junction end, which may reflect a read error. This rearrangement joins TRBV4-3 to TRBJ2-3; D is possibly TRBD2 (6 bases). Germline CDR1 LGHNA, CDR2 YSLEER. The CDR3 loop spans 17 amino acids. This CDR3 reads CTSSQDWGLGATDTQYF. The CDR3 nucleotides are TGCACCAGCAGCCAAGATTGGGGACTGGGAGCCACAGATACGCAGTATTTT.

The rearrangement links TRBV5-1 to TRBJ1-6, with 7 bases fitting TRBD1. With 4 bases clipped from V and 7 bases from J, the junction kept 11 bases outside the gene matches. Per germline, CDR1 SGHRS and CDR2 YFSETQ. The CDR3 contains 16 residues. This chain's CDR3 is CASSGGTEISNSPLHF. CDR3 coding DNA: TGCGCCAGCAGCGGCGGGACAGAGATTTCAAATTCACCCCTCCACTTT. The full variable domain, with the rest looked up from reference TRBV5-1 and TRBJ1-6, is KAGVTQTPRYLIKTRGQQVTLSCSPISGHRSVSWYQQTPGQGLQFLFEYFSETQRNKGNFPGRFSGRQFSNSRSEMNVSTLELGDSALYLCASSGGTEISNSPLHFGNGTRLTVT.

The sample holds one count of this clone. The rearrangement links TRBV3-1 (or the pseudogene TRBV3-2) to TRBJ2-5, with 9 bases that match TRBD1. V lost 1 base and J lost 5; bases outside the gene matches: 8. Per the germline V gene, CDR1 is LGHDT and CDR2 is YNNKEL (reference sequence). The CDR3 has 16 amino acids. The CDR3 reads CASSQAGQGSAETQYF. The CDR3 region has the DNA TGTGCCAGCAGCCAAGCCGGACAGGGGAGTGCCGAGACCCAGTACTTC.

This clone occurred once. The rearrangement uses TRBV27 and TRBJ2-7; 8 nucleotides align to TRBD1. The CDR3 totals 15 residues. Germline values: CDR1 MNHEY, CDR2 SMNVEV (reference sequence). V was clipped by 6 bases and J by 6 bases; unmatched bases: 13. The chain's CDR3 is CASRARGQGAGEQYF. CDR3 nucleotides: TGTGCCAGCAGAGCCAGGGGTCAGGGGGCGGGCGAGCAGTACTTC.

The genes are TRBV6-6 and TRBJ2-1; 13 positions match TRBD2. The CDR3 is 18 amino acids. V trimming: 5 bases; J trimming: 4 bases; junction bases outside the gene matches: 11. From germline, CDR1 is MNHNY and CDR2 SVGAGI (reference sequence). In DNA form, the CDR3 reads TGTGCCAGCAGTCCCCGGACTAGCGGGAGTGTGGGTTACAATGAGCAGTTCTTC. It encodes CASSPRTSGSVGYNEQFF.

The chain links TRBV4-3 to TRBJ2-1; 9 bases line up with TRBD2. The CDR3 runs 16 residues. J gave up 3 bases and V 3 bases, and 6 bases lay outside the gene matches. CDR1 and CDR2 from the germline V gene are LGHNA and YSLEER. The DNA of the CDR3 is TGCGCCAGCAGCCAGTCTAGCGGGAAGATCTACAATGAGCAGTTCTTC. The encoded protein is CASSQSSGKIYNEQFF.

The chain carries TRBV24-1 and TRBJ2-1; D might be TRBD2 (5 bases). Looked up from germline, CDR1 is KGHDR and CDR2 is SFDVKD. V was trimmed by 3 bases and J by 8 bases, leaving 10 bases between them. This CDR3 is built from 13 residues. CDR3 amino acids: CATSDKSGYEQFF. CDR3 nucleotides: TGTGCCACCAGTGATAAATCGGGGTATGAGCAGTTCTTC.

The chain employs TRBV9 and TRBJ1-1, with a tentative D call TRBD1 (5 bases). The CDR3 covers 14 residues. The germline V gene encodes CDR1 SGDLS and CDR2 YYNGEE. V was cut by 0 bases and J by 4 bases, with 10 bases left in between. Here the CDR3 reads CASSVEGFGTEAFF. The CDR3 coding sequence is TGTGCCAGCAGCGTAGAGGGGTTTGGCACTGAAGCTTTCTTT.

This chain joins TRBV19 and TRBJ2-7, with D perhaps matching TRBD2 (6 bases). Germline V gene lookup returns CDR1 LNHDA and CDR2 SQIVND (reference sequence). This CDR3 is built from 16 residues. Trimming cost V 4 bases and J 3 bases, with 19 bases left between them. This chain's CDR3 is CASSTSRGLVNYEQYF. Written as DNA, the CDR3 is TGTGCCAGTAGTACAAGCCGGGGACTCGTTAACTACGAGCAGTACTTC. The full variable domain, completed using reference TRBV19 and TRBJ2-7, is DGGITQSPKYLFRKEGQNVTLSCEQNLNHDAMYWYRQDPGQGLRLIYYSQIVNDFQKGDIAEGYSVSREKKESFPLTVTSAQKNPTAFYLCASSTSRGLVNYEQYFGPGTRLTVT.